This TCR beta chain was obtained from a study of blood T cell repertoires in COVID-19. Study details: COVID-19 samples from acute and convalescent phases originated in the United States, Italy and Spain. From T cells, B-cell-depleted T cells, or PBMCs came the material, which was cDNA or gDNA.

Cohort 3 recovered donors had two negative PCRs, clearance, or symptom resolution. Sequencing was performed with immunoSEQ multiplex PCR; in TCRdb, only in-frame clones are kept and a portion is missing. The sample contains under 350,000 clones, about nine tenths of which appear only once. V shed 5 bases, J shed 7 bases, and the junction held 10 bases outside the gene matches. This CDR3 spans 14 amino acids. Looked up from germline, CDR1 is SGHAT and CDR2 is FQNNGV. V and J are TRBV11-2 and TRBJ2-5; 7 nucleotides line up with TRBD2. Sequencing was performed on PBMCs or T cells enriched from blood (not recorded which). This receptor was identified in a woman aged 40 to 50 who had recovered from COVID-19. The CDR3 DNA reads TGTGCCAGCAGCCAAAGCCGGGGGGTAGGGACCCAGTACTTC. It is translated as CASSQSRGVGTQYF.